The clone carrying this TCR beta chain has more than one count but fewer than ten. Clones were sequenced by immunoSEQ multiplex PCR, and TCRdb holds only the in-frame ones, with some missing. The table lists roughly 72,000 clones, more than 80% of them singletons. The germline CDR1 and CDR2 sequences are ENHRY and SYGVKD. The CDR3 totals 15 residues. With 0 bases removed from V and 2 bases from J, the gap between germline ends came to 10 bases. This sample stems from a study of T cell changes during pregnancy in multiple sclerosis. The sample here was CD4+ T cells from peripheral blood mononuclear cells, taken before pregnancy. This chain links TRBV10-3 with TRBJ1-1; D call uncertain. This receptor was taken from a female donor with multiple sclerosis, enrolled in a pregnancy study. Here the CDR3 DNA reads TGTGCCATCAGTGAGTCGGTCACGCGAAACACTGAAGCTTTCTTT. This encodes CAISESVTRNTEAFF.